The rows below give T cell receptor beta chains drawn from one sample of a study of blood T cells in healthy people across ages. TCRdb recomputed calls from the 5' RACE reads with MiXCR, one row per CDR3 protein. The table shows 550,000 to 650,000 distinct CDR3 sequences, with 25% to 35% occurring only once. Input material: blood. The receptors were gathered from an elderly woman in good health. Both conserved end residues are trimmed from each CDR3. D genes are given only for firm matches.

d_call	v_call	cdr3_aa
TRBD2	TRBV7-2	ASSSQEGLETDTQY
TRBD2	TRBV5-6	ASSQGLAGYYNEQF
-	TRBV7-3	ASSFMVGNEQF
-	TRBV30	AWARGNTEAF
TRBD1	TRBV9	ASSPLGQGAGNEQF
TRBD1	TRBV28	ASSDRARQPQH
-	TRBV7-6	ASCLVGWGEGAYNVQF
-	TRBV6-5	ASSYSPSYEQY
TRBD1	TRBV5-6	ASSYGAGGKTGYT
TRBD1	TRBV12-3/TRBV12-4	ASSRAGGQHTEAF
TRBD2	TRBV5-4	ASSLGGGSNNEQF
-	TRBV6-5	ASSRAGSSDYEQY
-	TRBV28	ASRTAADVRGYT
-	TRBV10-3	AISENRGGPYNEQY
TRBD1	TRBV20-1	SASPIDRGGMETQY
-	TRBV12-3/TRBV12-4	ASTPSPRHGYT
-	TRBV29-1	SVGRGFEAF
-	TRBV4-2	ASSQGISINYGYT
TRBD1	TRBV12-3/TRBV12-4	ASRLAWDRRYGYT
TRBD2	TRBV7-6	ASSFTSGAYNEQF
-	TRBV18	ASSPSGKNIQY
-	TRBV6-2/TRBV6-3	ASRPTGSASSPLH